A single T cell receptor (beta chain) is shown here with its context. Antigen unknown. This record comes from a study of T cells in Graves' hyperthyroidism and ophthalmopathy. Subjects aged 18 to 65 presented with newly diagnosed hyperthyroidism of less than 2 months' duration. Amplification of TCR beta CDR3 regions used RNA as the template. The HTBI set primed first-round TCR CDR3 RT-PCR. TCRdb recomputed calls from the multiplex PCR reads with MiXCR, one row per CDR3 protein. This sample carries more than 300,000 distinct CDR3 sequences, over 11% of them seen once, and the ten largest clones take more than 9.5%. General study results and limits: Stable hyperthyroidism and ophthalmopathy were separated using 13 V-J signatures. The blood repertoire included most of the expanded thyroid clonotypes above 0.001.

The trim removed 5 bases at V and 9 bases at J, leaving 7 bases unmatched. Germline values: CDR1 SGHKS, CDR2 YYEKEE (reference sequence). This CDR3 comprises 14 residues. The sequence was obtained from an older woman with Graves' hyperthyroidism. Sequencing used blood. J is TRBJ2-1 and V is TRBV5-5, with 11 bases lining up with TRBD1. In DNA, the CDR3 is TGTGCCAGCAGGGACGGGACAGGGGGTTCTGAGCAGTTCTTC. Protein product: CASRDGTGGSEQFF.